This TCR beta chain was found in a study of control samples from healthy donors and cancer patients. Method: immunoSEQ multiplex PCR; TCRdb's copy keeps in-frame clones and lacks some. Counted here are about 55,000 clones, more than 95% occurring once; the ten biggest clones make up around 1%. Germline V gene sequence: CDR1 LGHNT, CDR2 FRNRAP. The CDR3 has 13 amino acids. The J segment lost 5 bases and the V segment lost 9 bases, leaving 7 bases of the junction unmatched. V is TRBV12-5 and J is TRBJ2-3, with 8 positions matching TRBD1. The source is a woman between 18 and 30 years old in good health. Sequenced sample: blood. Here the CDR3 reads CASAGQVGDTQYF. For the CDR3, the DNA is TGTGCTAGCGCGGGACAGGTAGGAGATACGCAGTATTTT.